The table lists the clone carrying this T cell receptor beta chain with a count of one. This sample was included in a study of shared clonotypes between healthy human individuals. The donor cohort consisted entirely of Caucasian adults residing in Nashville, Tennessee. TCRdb's copy holds only in-frame clones and misses some; the assay was immunoSEQ multiplex PCR. Of around 690,000 clones listed, 90% are singletons. The germline V gene has CDR1 SGHDN and CDR2 FVKESK. The CDR3 covers 16 residues. Unmatched junction bases numbered 8, after V lost 3 bases and J lost 5 bases. The sequencing input was memory CD8+ T cells from PBMCs. Subset meaning: CD45RO+ cells pooled with CCR7-negative TemRA cells. This receptor was identified in a man between 18 and 35 years old in good health. Some clones in this sample may be carry-over from other donors' samples. The rearrangement joins TRBV14 to TRBJ2-3; 10 nucleotides line up with TRBD2. CDR3 sequence (DNA): TGTGCCAGCAGCCAGAATAGCGGGAGGAGTGGAGATACGCAGTATTTT. It is translated as CASSQNSGRSGDTQYF.